This T cell receptor beta chain was retrieved from a study of cytomegalovirus exposure and HLA in healthy donors. Study-wide background: The 100 to 150 validation repertoires were reported in a later analysis to have been generated on the same platform as the approximately 700 first-cohort repertoires.

Here immunoSEQ multiplex PCR was the method, and the copy in TCRdb shows in-frame clones only, minus some. The sample yields fewer than 200,000 clones, 85% seen once. CDR3 size: 14 residues. Germline CDR1 and CDR2: LNHNV and YYDKDF (reference sequence). V lost 2 bases to trimming and J lost 1 base, with 6 bases between them. Study-wide results and limits: Rarity held for most TCR sequences, but there were some public TCRs that occurred in many donors. Researchers catalogued under 200 TCR beta chains as cytomegalovirus-associated. Three of the chains that were CMV-associated were confirmed in vitro to be specific for CMV antigens.

About this clone: Its antigen is undetermined.

Sequencing was done on a sample of PBMCs. The V gene is TRBV15, the J gene TRBJ2-4; the D gene is possibly TRBD2 (6 bases). The sequence was collected from a man younger than 35 in good health and CMV-seropositive. CDR3 bases: TGTGCCACCAGCAGACGGGAGGCCAAAAACATTCAGTACTTC. Protein sequence: CATSRREAKNIQYF.